The rows below give T cell receptor beta chains drawn from one sample of a study of shared clonotypes between healthy human individuals. Sequencing used immunoSEQ multiplex PCR; TCRdb keeps in-frame clones, though not all of them. This table holds about 820,000 clones, approximately 92% found once. Sequencing input: naive CD8+ T cells sorted from blood. Receptors were obtained from a man younger than 40 in good health. The CDR3 runs from the conserved cysteine through the conserved F or W. D genes are given only for firm matches. Some rows have no size entry. The others give once, few or many, or a class for an expanded clone.

v_call	j_call	d_call	clone_size	cdr3_aa	cdr3_nt
TRBV6-5	TRBJ1-3	NA	NA	CASSYAGDGSGNTIYF	TGTGCCAGCAGTTACGCGGGGGACGGCTCTGGAAACACCATATATTTT
TRBV14	TRBJ2-7	NA	NA	CASSLGNEQYF	TGTGCCAGCAGCCTAGGGAACGAGCAGTACTTC
TRBV25-1	TRBJ2-1	NA	NA	CASSEYRGAYNEQFF	TGTGCCAGCAGTGAATATCGCGGGGCTTACAATGAGCAGTTCTTC
TRBV7-3	TRBJ2-1	TRBD2	NA	CASSLGAGGLSNEQFF	TGTGCCAGCAGCTTAGGGGCGGGAGGGTTGAGCAATGAGCAGTTCTTC
TRBV28	TRBJ2-1	TRBD2	NA	CASSPLLAGGVEQFF	TGTGCCAGCAGTCCACTCTTAGCGGGAGGCGTTGAGCAGTTCTTC
TRBV29-1	TRBJ1-5	TRBD1	NA	CSVGGTENSNQPQHF	TGCAGCGTGGGGGGGACAGAAAATAGCAATCAGCCCCAGCATTTT
TRBV4-1	TRBJ2-1	TRBD2	once	CASSLPGTSGTYNEQFF	TGCGCCAGCAGCCTCCCCGGGACTAGCGGGACCTACAATGAGCAGTTCTTC
TRBV7-3	TRBJ2-3	NA	once	CASSLESTDTQYF	TGTGCCAGCAGCTTAGAATCCACAGATACGCAGTATTTT
TRBV19	TRBJ1-1	TRBD1	NA	CASSATGATEAFF	TGTGCCAGTAGTGCGACAGGGGCCACTGAAGCTTTCTTT
TRBV19	TRBJ2-1	NA	NA	CASSIDSYNEQFF	TGTGCCAGTAGTATCGACTCCTACAATGAGCAGTTCTTC
TRBV13	TRBJ2-1	TRBD2	NA	CASSSQAGVRNEQFF	TGTGCCAGCAGCTCCCAAGCGGGAGTGAGGAATGAGCAGTTCTTC
TRBV7-3	TRBJ2-7	NA	NA	CASSLSREYEQYF	TGTGCCAGCAGCTTGTCCAGGGAGTACGAGCAGTACTTC
TRBV7-2	TRBJ2-1	TRBD1	NA	CASSLGYGTGIYEQFF	TGTGCCAGCAGCCTAGGCTACGGGACAGGGATTTATGAGCAGTTCTTC
TRBV2	TRBJ2-7	NA	NA	CASRATETYEQYF	TGTGCCAGCAGAGCGACAGAGACCTACGAGCAGTACTTC
TRBV11-2	TRBJ2-5	TRBD2	NA	CASSLVGGRERETQYF	TGTGCCAGCAGCTTAGTCGGCGGGAGGGAAAGAGAGACCCAGTACTTC
TRBV7-8	TRBJ2-7	NA	NA	CASSFLDSLSSSYEQYF	TGTGCCAGCAGCTTTCTAGACAGCCTATCCTCCTCCTACGAGCAGTACTTC
TRBV19	TRBJ2-7	NA	NA	CASSRDKGTYEQYF	TGTGCCAGTTCCCGGGACAAGGGGACCTACGAGCAGTACTTC
TRBV6-4	TRBJ2-5	NA	NA	CASSETPTSETQYF	TGTGCCAGCAGTGAAACTCCCACCTCGGAGACCCAGTACTTC
TRBV6-6	TRBJ2-2	NA	once	CASSSYPGQSAGELFF	TGTGCCAGCAGTTCGTACCCGGGACAAAGTGCCGGGGAGCTGTTTTTT
TRBV7-6	TRBJ2-1	NA	NA	CASSPEPGSAYNEQFF	TGTGCCAGCAGCCCGGAGCCGGGTTCCGCCTACAATGAGCAGTTCTTC
TRBV6-1	TRBJ1-1	NA	NA	CASSEFHSLNTEAFF	TGTGCCAGCAGTGAATTTCACAGTTTGAACACTGAAGCTTTCTTT
TRBV12-1	TRBJ2-5	NA	once	CASSWTDLGEDRGGQETQYF	TGTGCCAGCAGCTGGACGGATCTCGGAGAGGACAGGGGAGGCCAAGAGACCCAGTACTTC
TRBV29-1	TRBJ2-7	NA	NA	CSVARQGKINEQYF	TGCAGCGTTGCTCGGCAGGGGAAGATCAACGAGCAGTACTTC
TRBV7-8	TRBJ2-7	TRBD2	NA	CASSLERTSGYEQYF	TGTGCCAGCAGCTTAGAACGGACTAGTGGCTACGAGCAGTACTTC
TRBV5-1	TRBJ2-1	NA	NA	CASSLARSYDYNEQFF	TGCGCCAGCAGCTTGGCCCGGAGTTACGACTACAATGAGCAGTTCTTC
TRBV13	TRBJ1-2	TRBD1	NA	CASSLESRAGGMPDGYTF	TGTGCCAGCAGCTTAGAGTCCCGGGCAGGGGGCATGCCGGATGGCTACACCTTC